Following are 16 T cell receptor beta chains from one sample sequenced in a study of T-cell reconstitution after alpha-beta-depleted transplantation in children. TCRbeta library preparation incorporated unique molecular identifiers. One entry per CDR3 protein, called by TCRdb with MiXCR from the PCR reads. The sample includes 200,000 to 250,000 distinct CDR3 sequences, roughly 8.2% of them seen just once. The sequenced sample was PBMCs, mostly from graft donor cells, obtained 180 days after TCRalphabeta/CD19-depleted stem cell transplant. All receptors come from a male patient aged 10 to 17 who had a stem cell transplant for acute lymphoblastic leukemia, so the T cells may come from the graft donor.

This clonotype was found many times. This rearrangement joins TRBV11-2 to TRBJ2-5, with D hard to call. CDR3 size: 14 residues. V lost 1 base and J lost 4, with 10 bases in between. Germline V CDR1 and CDR2: SGHAT, FQNNGV. CDR3 sequence (DNA): TGTGCCAGCAGCTTAGTCCCAAGCCCAGAGACCCAGTACTTC. This gives the protein CASSLVPSPETQYF.

The sample holds many counts of this clonotype. The chain employs TRBV28 and TRBJ2-7; the D is unclear. The CDR3 is made up of 13 amino acids. In germline, CDR1 is MDHEN, CDR2 SYDVKM. The V end lost 6 bases, the J end lost 2 bases, and 11 bases lay between the germline ends. The CDR3 DNA is TGTGCCAGCAGCCCAACGGATACCTACGAGCAGTACTTC. The encoded protein is CASSPTDTYEQYF.

This clonotype turned up a few times. V is TRBV18 and J is TRBJ2-2; TRBD2 aligns across 7 bases. J was trimmed by 3 bases and V by 5 bases; bases with no gene match: 3. This CDR3 is 14 amino acids long. Germline V gene data show CDR1 as KGHSH and CDR2 as LQKENI. CDR3 in DNA: TGTGCCAGCTCATTACGGGAGGACACCGGGGAGCTGTTTTTT. It is translated as CASSLREDTGELFF.

This clonotype was recorded at least ten times. This chain connects TRBV5-1 to TRBJ2-1; no reliable D call. This CDR3 comprises 13 residues. Germline V gene data show CDR1 as SGHRS and CDR2 as YFSETQ. V was shortened by 0 bases and J by 4 bases, with 5 bases between the two germline ends. The CDR3 bases are TGCGCCAGCAGCTTGGTGGGGTACAATGAGCAGTTCTTC. Amino acids: CASSLVGYNEQFF.

This clonotype was counted ten times or more. This rearrangement joins TRBV5-1 to TRBJ2-1; D remains ambiguous. CDR1 SGHRS and CDR2 YFSETQ come from the germline V gene. The CDR3 loop spans 11 amino acids. V was trimmed by 0 bases and J by 10 bases, leaving 5 bases between them. For the CDR3, the DNA is TGCGCCAGCAGCTTGGTTGAGGAGCAGTTCTTC. Amino acids: CASSLVEEQFF.

This clonotype has only a few counts. The chain has TRBV7-2 and TRBJ2-4, with 7 nucleotides matching TRBD2. Per germline, CDR1 SGHTA and CDR2 FQGNSA. CDR3 length equals 14 residues. The V segment lost 4 bases and the J segment 3 bases; nucleotides outside the gene matches: 3. The CDR3 DNA follows: TGTGCCAGCAGCTGGGGGGGGGGCAAAAACATTCAGTACTTC. It translates to CASSWGGGKNIQYF.

To note about this clonotype: Possible read error: a much larger clone is one base away. The rearrangement uses TRBV4-2 and TRBJ2-5, with TRBD2 identical over 13 bases. The CDR3 contains 18 residues. Germline V gene data show CDR1 as LGHNA and CDR2 as YNFKEQ. The CDR3 is CASSPKILAGGPQETHYF. CDR3 DNA: TGTGCCAGCAGCCCCAAAATACTAGCGGGGGGGCCCCAAGAGACCCATTACTTC.

This clonotype was counted many times. The chain couples TRBV6-2 or TRBV6-3 to TRBJ2-3; D may be TRBD2 (6 bases). V was trimmed by 2 bases and J by 4 bases, leaving 10 bases between them. From germline, CDR1 is MNHEY and CDR2 SVGEGT. The CDR3 runs to 14 residues. CDR3 bases: TGTGCCAGCAGTTACCTCGGGACTTCAGATACGCAGTATTTT. It specifies CASSYLGTSDTQYF.

This clonotype was found many times. The rearrangement links TRBV20-1 to TRBJ1-4, with 9 bases lining up with TRBD1. The CDR3 is 19 residues long. The germline V gene encodes CDR1 DFQATT and CDR2 SNEGSKA (reference sequence). Unmatched junction bases numbered 20, after V lost 1 base and J lost 8 bases. The CDR3 nucleotides read TGCAGTGCTAGAGCCCTACCGGGACAGGGCCCTCCCGGGGGCGAAAAACTGTTTTTT. Protein: CSARALPGQGPPGGEKLFF.

Many counts were recorded for this clonotype. The chain links TRBV2 to TRBJ2-4, with D possibly being TRBD1 (6 bases). V lost 6 bases to trimming and J lost 3 bases, with 12 bases between them. Germline-derived CDR1 and CDR2 are SNHLY and FYNNEI. This CDR3 contains 14 residues. The CDR3 nucleotides read TGTGCCAGCAGGGGGGACATTAACAAAAACATTCAGTACTTC. Translated, it gives CASRGDINKNIQYF.

This clonotype was detected ten times or more. The chain recombines TRBV5-1 with TRBJ2-3; the match to TRBD1 covers 9 bases. The CDR3 runs 16 residues. The germline V gene encodes CDR1 SGHRS and CDR2 YFSETQ. The V and J ends lost 5 bases and 6 bases, in that order; junction bases with no gene match: 13. The CDR3 DNA reads as TGCGCCAGCAGGTTAGCCCCCACAGGGGGCTGGGATACGCAGTATTTT. It codes for CASRLAPTGGWDTQYF.

This clonotype was detected ten times or more. This chain links TRBV12-3 or TRBV12-4 with TRBJ1-3; possibly TRBD1 for D (5 bases). V lost 2 bases to trimming and J lost 6 bases, with 11 bases between them. There are 14 residues in the CDR3. This CDR3 reads CASSLRRGINTIYF. The CDR3 nucleotides read TGTGCCAGCAGTTTACGGAGGGGAATAAACACCATATATTTT.

This clonotype occurred many times. The chain couples TRBV28 to TRBJ2-7; D ambiguous. CDR1 MDHEN and CDR2 SYDVKM come from the germline V gene. V was trimmed by 6 bases and J by 4 bases, leaving 10 bases between them. The CDR3 has 12 amino acids. As DNA, the CDR3 is TGTGCCAGCAGCCTCATTAGGTACGAGCAGTACTTC. Residues: CASSLIRYEQYF.

This clonotype was recorded at least ten times. The chain combines TRBV3-1 with TRBJ2-7; unclear D gene. Trimming removed 1 base from V and 4 bases from J, with 11 bases in between. Per the germline V gene, CDR1 is LGHDT and CDR2 is YNNKEL (reference sequence). CDR3 length: 14 residues. In DNA, the CDR3 is TGTGCCAGCAGCCAAGTAAACAGAGGATACGAGCAGTACTTC. This translates into CASSQVNRGYEQYF.

On this clonotype itself: A clone one base away is much larger, so this may be a read error. The chain recombines TRBV5-6 with TRBJ2-3; D is undetermined. The CDR3 is made up of 16 amino acids. Germline loops: CDR1 SGHDT, CDR2 YYEEEE. The chain's CDR3 is CTSSLDQFARVDTQYF. CDR3 nucleotide sequence: TGTACCAGCAGCTTGGACCAGTTTGCCCGAGTAGATACGCAGTATTTT.

As regards this clonotype: This may stem from a read error, because a much larger clone lies one nucleotide away. The J gene is TRBJ2-3, the V gene TRBV3-1; TRBD2 might be the D (6 bases). V lost 3 bases to trimming and J lost 1 base, with 17 bases between them. This CDR3 comprises 17 residues. Germline V gives CDR1 LGHDT, CDR2 YNNKEL (reference sequence). The CDR3 DNA is TGTGCCAGCAGCCAGCCCATCGGGGGACCCGGCACAGATACGCAGTATTTT. This encodes CASSQPIGGPGTDTQYF.